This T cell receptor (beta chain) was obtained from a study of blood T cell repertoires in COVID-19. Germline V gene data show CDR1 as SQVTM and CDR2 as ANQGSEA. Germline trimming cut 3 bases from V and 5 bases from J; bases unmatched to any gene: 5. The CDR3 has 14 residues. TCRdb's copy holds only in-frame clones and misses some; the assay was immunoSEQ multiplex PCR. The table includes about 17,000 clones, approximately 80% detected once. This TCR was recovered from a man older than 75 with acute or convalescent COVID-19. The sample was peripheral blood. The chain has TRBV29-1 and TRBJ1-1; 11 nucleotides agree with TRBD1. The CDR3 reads CSVEDRGRSTEAFF. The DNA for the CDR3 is TGCAGCGTTGAGGACAGGGGGCGTAGTACTGAAGCTTTCTTT.